The source of this T cell receptor beta chain is a study of metastatic and nonmetastatic thyroid tumors. Patients were all untreated before their thyroid surgery. TCRdb re-clonotyped the PCR reads via MiXCR. Found here are 39,000 or so clones, approximately 19% of them singletons; the top ten hold 15% to 20%. This clone was counted ten times or more. Other DNA sequences of this sample code for an identical CDR3. This CDR3 is built from 13 residues. V shed 3 bases and J shed 5 bases, with 11 bases lying between them. Per the germline V gene, CDR1 is SGHRS and CDR2 is YFSETQ. V gene TRBV5-1 combines with J gene TRBJ2-5; weak D call: TRBD2 (6 bases). Sequencing was carried out using blood. The clonotype originates from a female donor with papillary thyroid cancer or a benign thyroid nodule (not recorded which). Some clones in this sample may be carry-over from other donors' samples. The CDR3 region is CASSSGVGETQYF. The DNA for the CDR3 is TGCGCCAGCAGCTCGGGGGTAGGGGAGACCCAGTACTTC.